This T cell receptor (beta chain) was profiled in a study of T-cell reconstitution after alpha-beta-depleted transplantation in children. Using unique molecular identifiers, the investigators prepared the TCRbeta library. MiXCR was run by TCRdb on the PCR reads, yielding one entry per CDR3 protein. Of roughly 400,000 distinct CDR3 sequences listed, about 20% are singletons. This CDR3 has 15 residues. Germline CDR1 reads SGHTA; CDR2 reads FQGNSA. V shed 1 base and J shed 3 bases, with 10 bases lying between them. In this sample, this clonotype turned up many times. The J gene is TRBJ1-3, the V gene TRBV7-2; no clear D. The sequenced sample was PBMCs from the stem cell graft donor, obtained from the stem cell graft. The clonotype originates from a human donor who donated a stem cell graft to a child with acute myeloid leukemia. Written as DNA, the CDR3 is TGTGCCAGCAGCTTAGGGGAGGGCGTTGGAAACACCATATATTTT. This translates into CASSLGEGVGNTIYF.